A single sample is the source of the 23 T cell receptor beta chains below, sequenced in a study of T cell responses to AZD1222 COVID-19 vaccine. The data were produced by immunoSEQ multiplex PCR, yet TCRdb's version contains in-frame clones alone and is incomplete. The sample has around 130,000 clones, roughly 93% seen once; the top ten hold about 3%. The sample here was peripheral blood, taken on day 0 of AZD1222 vaccination. These receptors all come from an adult in good health.

The chain has TRBV4-2 and TRBJ2-3; D is perhaps TRBD1 or TRBD2 (5 bases each). The germline gives CDR1 LGHNA, CDR2 YNFKEQ. V gave up 3 bases and J gave up 0 bases, with 10 bases separating them. The CDR3 is 15 residues long. DNA of the CDR3: TGTGCCAGCAGCCAGGGGGACGGGAGCACAGATACGCAGTATTTT. Its translation is CASSQGDGSTDTQYF.

The chain uses TRBV19 and TRBJ2-2, with 8 bases lining up with TRBD1. Germline trimming cut 5 bases from V and 0 bases from J; bases unmatched to any gene: 2. CDR3 size: 15 residues. Looked up from germline, CDR1 is LNHDA and CDR2 is SQIVND (reference sequence). CDR3 amino acids: CASSWGQANTGELFF. CDR3 DNA sequence: TGTGCCAGTAGTTGGGGACAGGCGAACACCGGGGAGCTGTTTTTT.

The chain has TRBV6-5 and TRBJ2-7; tentatively, D is TRBD1 (7 bases). The germline gives CDR1 MNHEY, CDR2 SVGAGI. V lost 6 bases, J lost 7 bases, and 19 bases lay in between. This CDR3 has 14 amino acids. The CDR3 coding sequence is TGTGCCAGCAGCCTACTGGAGGGGGCAGGGGAGCAGTACTTC. It codes for CASSLLEGAGEQYF.

This clone was found once. The chain couples TRBV27 to TRBJ1-3; D is possibly TRBD1 (6 bases). V was clipped by 0 bases and J by 4 bases, with 10 bases between them. Germline CDR1 and CDR2: MNHEY and SMNVEV (reference sequence). The CDR3 spans 15 residues. DNA of the CDR3: TGTGCCAGCAGTTTATCAGGGGGGACCGGAAACACCATATATTTT. Its translation is CASSLSGGTGNTIYF.

This sequence joins TRBV3-1 (or the pseudogene TRBV3-2) and TRBJ2-3, with TRBD2 matching over 8 bases. V was clipped by 1 base and J by 4 bases; unmatched bases: 10. Germline loops: CDR1 LGHDT, CDR2 YNNKEL (reference sequence). This CDR3 is built from 17 residues. In nucleotides, the CDR3 is TGTGCCAGCAGCCAAGCTTCGGGGGGGGAAGGTCCAGATACGCAGTATTTT. Protein product: CASSQASGGEGPDTQYF.

This clone was recorded once. The chain uses TRBV18 and TRBJ1-5; possible D gene TRBD1, 6 bases. CDR1 and CDR2 from the germline V gene are KGHSH and LQKENI. Trimming stripped 3 bases from V and 1 base from J, with 13 bases between. The CDR3 totals 16 residues. CDR3 residues: CASSPTGTGSNQPQHF. CDR3 DNA: TGTGCCAGCTCACCGACAGGAACCGGGAGCAATCAGCCCCAGCATTTT.

J is TRBJ1-2 and V is TRBV2; TRBD1 might be the D (5 bases). V was cut by 6 bases and J by 6 bases, with 5 bases left in between. This CDR3 has 10 residues. CDR1 and CDR2 (germline): SNHLY, FYNNEI. In nucleotides, the CDR3 is TGTGCCAGCAGGGGACATGGCTACACCTTC. The encoded protein is CASRGHGYTF.

This clone appeared once. This rearrangement joins TRBV13 to TRBJ2-5; D not resolved. Trimming took 2 bases from V and 4 from J, leaving 11 bases between them. CDR3 length: 14 amino acids. Germline loops: CDR1 PRHDT, CDR2 FYEKMQ (reference sequence). The CDR3 loop reads CASSLSAGGETQYF. The CDR3 nucleotides read TGTGCCAGCAGCTTATCAGCCGGCGGAGAGACCCAGTACTTC. Based on the CDR3 plus reference TRBV13 and TRBJ2-5, the full variable domain is AAGVIQSPRHLIKEKRETATLKCYPIPRHDTVYWYQQGPGQDPQFLISFYEKMQSDKGSIPDRFSAQQFSDYHSELNMSSLELGDSALYFCASSLSAGGETQYFGPGTRLLVL.

The V and J genes are TRBV4-1 and TRBJ2-7; D is uncertain. The V gene's germline CDR1 is MGHRA and CDR2 YSYEKL. CDR3 length: 14 amino acids. Trimming left V 1 base short and J 1 base short, with 8 bases between. The CDR3 is CASSQALGSYEQYF. CDR3 bases: TGCGCCAGCAGCCAAGCTCTAGGTTCCTACGAGCAGTACTTC.

The V and J genes are TRBV11-3 and TRBJ2-5; unclear D gene. The CDR3 spans 13 residues. Per germline, CDR1 SGHNT and CDR2 YENEEA. Between the trimmed V and J ends, which lost 0 bases and 6 bases, there was a span of 8 bases. CDR3 in DNA: TGTGCCAGCAGCTTAGATAGGTGGAAGACCCAGTACTTC. This encodes CASSLDRWKTQYF. The full variable domain, completed using reference TRBV11-3 and TRBJ2-5, is EAGVVQSPRYKIIEKKQPVAFWCNPISGHNTLYWYLQNLGQGPELLIRYENEEAVDDSQLPKDRFSAERLKGVDSTLKIQPAELGDSAVYLCASSLDRWKTQYFGPGTRLLVL.

This clone appeared a few times. The V call is TRBV6-4, the J call TRBJ2-1, with D perhaps TRBD2 (5 bases). V was pared by 5 bases and J by 12 bases, with 23 bases between. The CDR3 totals 15 residues. Germline assignment: CDR1 MRHNA and CDR2 SNTAGT. The CDR3 sequence is CASSPRAWPVFGQFF. The CDR3 DNA follows: TGTGCCAGCAGTCCGAGGGCGTGGCCAGTCTTCGGGCAGTTCTTC.

The gene calls are TRBV28 and TRBJ1-5, with a possible D match to TRBD1 (5 bases). Looked up from germline, CDR1 is MDHEN and CDR2 is SYDVKM. This CDR3 comprises 15 residues. V was pared by 6 bases and J by 0 bases, with 12 bases between. The CDR3 nucleotides are TGTGCCAGCAGGGGGCTCGAGTATAGCAATCAGCCCCAGCATTTT. Its protein is CASRGLEYSNQPQHF.

This clone was picked up one time. The J gene is TRBJ2-7, the V gene TRBV6-5; 8 bases match TRBD1. Germline-derived CDR1 and CDR2 are MNHEY and SVGAGI. The CDR3 has 15 residues. The junction had 5 bases not matched to a gene; V was cut back by 2 bases and J by 2 bases. The CDR3 loop is CASSYHGQGPYEQYF. The CDR3 DNA is TGTGCCAGCAGTTACCATGGACAGGGACCCTACGAGCAGTACTTC.

In this sample, this clone turned up once. The chain couples TRBV5-1 to TRBJ2-1; D might be TRBD2 (5 bases). Germline V gene lookup returns CDR1 SGHRS and CDR2 YFSETQ. The CDR3 loop spans 15 amino acids. Deletions cut 0 bases from V and 0 bases from J, with 7 bases between. The CDR3 DNA is TGCGCCAGCAGCTTGGATGGGAGCTCCTACAATGAGCAGTTCTTC. Protein: CASSLDGSSYNEQFF.

The chain employs TRBV7-2 and TRBJ1-4; no clear D. Germline lookup yields CDR1 SGHTA and CDR2 FQGNSA. The CDR3 consists of 13 residues. Between the trimmed V and J ends, which lost 5 bases and 8 bases, there was a span of 12 bases. The CDR3 protein is CASSPQVGEKLFF. The CDR3 DNA follows: TGTGCCAGCAGCCCCCAAGTGGGCGAAAAACTGTTTTTT.

The chain has TRBV19 and TRBJ1-1; the D gene is possibly TRBD1 (5 bases). CDR1 is LNHDA and CDR2 is SQIVND in the germline V gene (reference sequence). The CDR3 sequence is 17 residues long. V lost 5 bases and J lost 1, with 20 bases in between. In nucleotides, the CDR3 is TGTGCCAGTAGTGGGACGGGCAGCCCTCGAGGGAACACTGAAGCTTTCTTT. Encoded protein: CASSGTGSPRGNTEAFF.

Only one count was recorded for this clone. The genes are TRBV15 and TRBJ1-1; no reliable D call. Trimming removed 0 bases from V and 7 bases from J, with 15 bases in between. In germline, CDR1 is LNHNV, CDR2 YYDKDF (reference sequence). The CDR3 runs to 15 residues. The CDR3 coding sequence is TGTGCCACCAGCAGAGATTTCGCGTCCTTCGATGAAGCTTTCTTT. Its protein is CATSRDFASFDEAFF.

The chain carries TRBV30 and TRBJ2-1; possible D gene TRBD1, 6 bases. V was trimmed by 3 bases and J by 7 bases, leaving 13 bases between them. Germline CDR1 is GTSNPN and CDR2 is SVGIG (reference sequence). The CDR3 runs to 13 residues. Here the CDR3 DNA reads TGTGCCTGGAGGACAGGTACATGGAATGAGCAGTTCTTC. Its protein product is CAWRTGTWNEQFF.

The genes are TRBV12-3 or TRBV12-4 and TRBJ1-2; possible D gene TRBD1, 6 bases. This CDR3 contains 12 residues. Trimming removed 6 bases at V and 5 bases at J, with 10 bases between. This CDR3 reads CASSPGQYGYTF. The CDR3 DNA follows: TGTGCCAGCAGCCCAGGACAGTATGGCTACACCTTC.

The chain has TRBV7-9 and TRBJ2-1; a weak D match, TRBD2 (5 bases). Between the trimmed V and J ends, which lost 1 base and 3 bases, there was a span of 16 bases. The CDR3 is made up of 17 amino acids. CDR1 SEHNR and CDR2 FQNEAQ come from the germline V gene (reference sequence). The CDR3 loop reads CASSLEVWRASYNEQFF. The CDR3, as DNA: TGTGCCAGCAGCTTAGAAGTTTGGCGGGCTAGCTACAATGAGCAGTTCTTC.

This clone is a singleton in its sample. The chain is built from TRBV3-1 (or the pseudogene TRBV3-2) and TRBJ1-1, with D unresolved. The CDR3 loop spans 13 amino acids. V shed 3 bases and J shed 3 bases, with 8 bases lying between them. Germline CDR1 is LGHDT and CDR2 is YNNKEL (reference sequence). Here the CDR3 DNA reads TGTGCCAGCAGCCATCAGAAAGACACTGAAGCTTTCTTT. Amino acids: CASSHQKDTEAFF.

This clone was found once. The V and J genes are TRBV5-6 and TRBJ2-7; unclear D gene. Trimming took off 1 base at V and 2 bases at J, with 10 bases between the two ends. The CDR3 has 14 residues. Germline lookup yields CDR1 SGHDT and CDR2 YYEEEE. This chain's CDR3 is CASSLRSETYEQYF. DNA of the CDR3: TGTGCCAGCAGCTTGAGATCCGAGACCTACGAGCAGTACTTC.

The rearrangement uses TRBV7-9 and TRBJ1-1; D might be TRBD1 (6 bases). Germline values: CDR1 SEHNR, CDR2 FQNEAQ (reference sequence). V was cut by 5 bases and J by 0 bases, with 16 bases left in between. This CDR3 contains 16 residues. The CDR3 sequence is CASSIDPAGVNTEAFF. DNA for the CDR3: TGTGCCAGCAGCATCGACCCAGCAGGGGTGAACACTGAAGCTTTCTTT.